This T cell receptor beta chain was sequenced during a study of identical twins. TCRdb re-called the 5' RACE reads through MiXCR, storing one row per CDR3 protein. The sample has 500,000 to 600,000 distinct CDR3 sequences, 22% seen once. This clonotype was detected only a few times. There are 15 residues in the CDR3. V lost 6 bases to trimming and J lost 1 base; unmatched junction nucleotides: 4. Germline V CDR1 and CDR2: ENHRY, SYGVKD. The same sample was also used in a study of T cells expressing NK-cell markers. As that study records: It was from sorted CD3+CD56+NKG2C+, CD3+CD56+NKG2C- and CD3+CD56-NKG2C+ T cells that TCR beta repertoires came. Out of eight donors sequenced, seven tested HCMV-seropositive and the remaining one seronegative. Certain NKG2C+ T cell clones were expanded, and their HCMV specificity remained unclear.

The sequence derives from a woman between 18 and 29 years old in good health. Sequencing was done on a sample of CD4+ T cells sorted from blood. V gene TRBV10-3 combines with J gene TRBJ2-5; 11 bases fit TRBD2. The CDR3 reads CAIRGTSGGQETQYF. CDR3 coding DNA: TGTGCCATCAGGGGAACTAGCGGGGGCCAAGAGACCCAGTACTTC.